The 30 T cell receptor beta chains below all came from one sample that was sequenced in a study of beta chain features in type 1 diabetes (dated by TCRdb to the late 2010s). Library preparation employed the immunoSEQ multiplex PCR assay. All of the isolated RNA was reverse transcribed with the High Capacity cDNA Reverse Transcription Kit, so expressed TCRB transcripts were sequenced. TCRdb re-hosts the immuneACCESS table, in-frame sequences only. Its copies lack some clones; in the studies checked, an unresolved V gene accounts for under half of them, and the cause for the rest is not known. Present in this sample are over 700,000 clones, under 20% of which were seen just once. About 0.02% of the sample is taken by the ten largest. Sequencing was performed on naive CD4+ T cells from blood. In the paper's terms, the cell subset or site label means: true naive CD4+ T cells. These receptors all stem from a woman between 18 and 29 years old in good health.

The chain is built from TRBV9 and TRBJ2-3, with D perhaps assigned TRBD1 or TRBD2 (7 bases each). CDR3 size: 15 residues. Trimming removed 4 bases from V and 2 bases from J, with 14 bases in between. Germline V gives CDR1 SGDLS, CDR2 YYNGEE. The CDR3 nucleotides read TGTGCCAGCAGCCCCCCAGGGGGGGACACAGATACGCAGTATTTT. The encoded protein is CASSPPGGDTDTQYF. The whole variable domain, remainder taken from reference TRBV9 and TRBJ2-3, is DSGVTQTPKHLITATGQRVTLRCSPRSGDLSVYWYQQSLDQGLQFLIQYYNGEERAKGNILERFSAQQFPDLHSELNLSSLELGDSALYFCASSPPGGDTDTQYFGPGTRLTVL.

This clone was recorded a few times. The rearrangement uses TRBV28 and TRBJ2-7; 13 nucleotides agree with TRBD2. The V gene end was trimmed by 7 bases and the J gene end by 8 bases; junction bases not matched to a gene: 8. CDR3 length: 14 residues. Germline values: CDR1 MDHEN, CDR2 SYDVKM. Here the CDR3 reads CASISGTSGIQQYF. DNA of the CDR3: TGTGCCAGCATCTCCGGGACTAGCGGGATCCAGCAGTACTTC. Looking up the rest from reference TRBV28 and TRBJ2-7 gives the full variable domain: DVKVTQSSRYLVKRTGEKVFLECVQDMDHENMFWYRQDPGLGLRLIYFSYDVKMKEKGDIPEGYSVSREKKERFSLILESASTNQTSMYLCASISGTSGIQQYFGPGTRLTVT.

This clone was detected only a few times. The chain combines TRBV15 with TRBJ2-2; D is unresolved. The CDR3 loop spans 13 amino acids. In germline, CDR1 is LNHNV, CDR2 YYDKDF (reference sequence). V was cut by 0 bases and J by 7 bases, with 6 bases left in between. CDR3 region: CATSRDSGGELFF. The DNA of the CDR3 is TGTGCCACCAGCAGAGATTCAGGCGGGGAGCTGTTTTTT.

The chain joins TRBV4-2 to TRBJ2-3; D tentatively fits TRBD1 or TRBD2 (5 bases each). CDR1 and CDR2 (germline): LGHNA, YNFKEQ. V lost 0 bases and J lost 6, with 10 bases in between. CDR3 length equals 14 residues. The CDR3 is CASSQEGDPDTQYF. CDR3 nucleotide sequence: TGTGCCAGCAGCCAAGAGGGGGACCCGGATACGCAGTATTTT.

This clone was found a few times. The rearrangement links TRBV15 to TRBJ2-1; the match to TRBD2 covers 9 bases. With 4 bases clipped from V and 6 bases from J, the junction kept 10 bases outside the gene matches. Germline CDR1 reads LNHNV; CDR2 reads YYDKDF (reference sequence). The CDR3 loop spans 16 amino acids. This CDR3 reads CATSTRAGGLGNEQFF. The CDR3, as DNA: TGTGCCACCAGCACGAGAGCGGGAGGATTAGGCAATGAGCAGTTCTTC.

This clone has more than one count but fewer than ten. J is TRBJ2-1 and V is TRBV11-2; no definite D call. Deletions cut 1 base from V and 9 bases from J, with 10 bases between. In germline, CDR1 is SGHAT, CDR2 FQNNGV. The CDR3 loop spans 13 amino acids. The CDR3 reads CASSLGVTGEQFF. CDR3 coding DNA: TGTGCCAGCAGCTTAGGGGTTACGGGTGAGCAGTTCTTC.

A few counts support this clone. J is TRBJ2-3 and V is TRBV14, with D maybe TRBD2 (6 bases). Germline V gene data show CDR1 as SGHDN and CDR2 as FVKESK. The CDR3 has 15 residues. Trimming removed 5 bases from V and 1 base from J, with 13 bases in between. CDR3 nucleotide sequence: TGTGCCAGCAGCGGCCGGGAGCATGGCACAGATACGCAGTATTTT. This codes for CASSGREHGTDTQYF.

J is TRBJ2-5 and V is TRBV29-1; TRBD2 agrees at 10 bases. The DNA end is a closer match to TRBJ2-7, so the J assignment may be wrong. The CDR3 is 13 amino acids. Germline CDR1 SQVTM, CDR2 ANQGSEA. The CDR3: CSASSGSVREQYF. The CDR3, as DNA: TGCAGCGCGTCTAGCGGGAGTGTTCGCGAGCAGTACTTC.

The rearrangement uses TRBV2 and TRBJ2-5, with D maybe TRBD1 (5 bases). Looked up from germline, CDR1 is SNHLY and CDR2 is FYNNEI. CDR3 size: 13 residues. The ends were cut back, 5 bases at V and 3 bases at J, with 10 bases in the middle. The CDR3 bases are TGTGCCAGCAGTTTATCAGGGAAAGAGACCCAGTACTTC. It codes for CASSLSGKETQYF.

The table lists this clone with a few counts. The V gene is TRBV19, the J gene TRBJ1-2; no definite D call. This CDR3 comprises 12 residues. In germline, CDR1 is LNHDA, CDR2 SQIVND (reference sequence). Trimming removed 3 bases from V and 8 bases from J, with 10 bases in between. The CDR3 reads CASSILGGGYTF. CDR3 coding DNA: TGTGCCAGTAGTATCTTAGGAGGAGGCTACACCTTC.

The chain has TRBV6-5 and TRBJ1-2; 9 positions match TRBD1. With 2 bases clipped from V and 8 bases from J, the junction kept 9 bases outside the gene matches. The germline V gene has CDR1 MNHEY and CDR2 SVGAGI. The CDR3 runs to 15 residues. CDR3 loop: CASSYPRDRVGGYTF. As DNA, the CDR3 is TGTGCCAGCAGTTACCCCCGGGACAGGGTAGGCGGCTACACCTTC.

CDR3 nucleotides: TGCAGCGTGAATGGTGGGGGCGAAAAACTGTTTTTT. Translation: CSVNGGGEKLFF. This sequence joins TRBV29-1 and TRBJ1-4; D possibly corresponds to TRBD1 (6 bases). The CDR3 sequence is 12 residues long. V dropped 6 bases and J dropped 8 bases, with 13 bases sitting between them. Germline loops: CDR1 SQVTM, CDR2 ANQGSEA.

This clone was detected a few times. V gene TRBV19 combines with J gene TRBJ1-5; D ambiguous. CDR1 is LNHDA, CDR2 SQIVND, per germline (reference sequence). The CDR3 extends over 13 amino acids. V was trimmed by 0 bases and J by 4 bases, leaving 4 bases between them. The CDR3 reads CASSIEVNQPQHF. The CDR3 DNA reads as TGTGCCAGTAGTATAGAGGTTAATCAGCCCCAGCATTTT.

A few counts support this clone. The gene calls are TRBV5-1 and TRBJ1-4, with 8 bases identical to TRBD1. The V and J ends lost 4 bases and 7 bases, in that order; junction bases with no gene match: 6. The germline gives CDR1 SGHRS, CDR2 YFSETQ. The length of the CDR3 is 14 residues. CDR3 DNA sequence: TGCGCCAGCAGCCACGGGACAGGTGGTGAAAAACTGTTTTTT. Protein: CASSHGTGGEKLFF.

The chain joins TRBV4-3 to TRBJ2-1, with a possible D match to TRBD2 (6 bases). Trimming took off 0 bases at V and 4 bases at J, with 13 bases between the two ends. Per the germline V gene, CDR1 is LGHNA and CDR2 is YSLEER. The CDR3 runs 16 residues. CDR3 coding DNA: TGCGCCAGCAGCCAAGATCTGGCGGGATATTACAATGAGCAGTTCTTC. Its protein is CASSQDLAGYYNEQFF.

This clone has only a few counts. The V gene is TRBV9, the J gene TRBJ1-1, with D possibly matching TRBD1 (6 bases). V gave up 3 bases and J gave up 1 base, with 19 bases separating them. Germline V CDR1 and CDR2: SGDLS, YYNGEE. CDR3 length equals 17 residues. The CDR3 DNA sequence: TGTGCCAGCAGCGCCGGGTCAGGGGCAAGGTGGAACACTGAAGCTTTCTTT. This translates into CASSAGSGARWNTEAFF.

The J gene is TRBJ2-1, the V gene TRBV5-4; 7 bases are shared with TRBD2. This CDR3 spans 14 amino acids. Germline trimming cut 3 bases from V and 12 bases from J; bases unmatched to any gene: 12. The germline V gene has CDR1 SGHNT and CDR2 YYREEE (reference sequence). The CDR3 region is CASSSRDYLRWQFF. The CDR3 coding sequence is TGTGCCAGCAGCTCCCGGGACTACTTGCGTTGGCAGTTCTTC.

This chain links TRBV7-9 with TRBJ2-5, with 16 bases lining up with TRBD2. Germline V gene lookup returns CDR1 SEHNR and CDR2 FQNEAQ (reference sequence). V was pared by 5 bases and J by 5 bases, with 8 bases of the junction left unmatched. The CDR3 contains 17 residues. The CDR3 nucleotides read TGTGCCAGCAGCATGGGGACTAGCGGGAGGGCCCTCGAGACCCAGTACTTC. It yields the protein CASSMGTSGRALETQYF.

This chain uses TRBV7-8 with TRBJ1-5; 8 bases match TRBD1. Losses at the gene ends were 4 bases for V and 3 bases for J; bases not matched to a gene: 5. This CDR3 has 15 residues. Germline CDR1 SGHVS, CDR2 FQNEAQ. The CDR3 bases are TGTGCCAGCAGCTCCGGGACAGGAGTCAATCAGCCCCAGCATTTT. This translates into CASSSGTGVNQPQHF.

This clone was observed a handful of times. An end of the junction does not agree with germline; a read error may underlie this. The rearrangement links TRBV7-2 to TRBJ2-1, with 11 bases lining up with TRBD2. Germline assignment: CDR1 SGHTA and CDR2 FQGNSA. The CDR3 length is 15 residues. The CDR3 spells CASRLAGGPISEQFF. CDR3 coding DNA: TGTGCCAGCAGATTAGCGGGAGGGCCCATCAGCGAGCAGTTCTTC.

This clone appeared a few times. The chain joins TRBV9 to TRBJ2-7; 8 bases map to TRBD2. With V trimmed by 5 bases and J by 4 bases, 8 bases remained unmatched. The germline V gene encodes CDR1 SGDLS and CDR2 YYNGEE. The CDR3 covers 14 residues. Here the CDR3 DNA reads TGTGCCAGCAGTCCCAGCGGGAGAGGGTACGAGCAGTACTTC. As protein: CASSPSGRGYEQYF. The whole variable domain, filled in from reference TRBV9 and TRBJ2-7, reads DSGVTQTPKHLITATGQRVTLRCSPRSGDLSVYWYQQSLDQGLQFLIQYYNGEERAKGNILERFSAQQFPDLHSELNLSSLELGDSALYFCASSPSGRGYEQYFGPGTRLTVT.

The genes are TRBV4-3 and TRBJ2-1; TRBD2 aligns across 12 bases. With 4 bases clipped from V and 3 bases from J, the junction kept 4 bases outside the gene matches. The CDR3 runs 16 residues. Germline CDR1 reads LGHNA; CDR2 reads YSLEER. DNA for the CDR3: TGCGCCAGCAGCCCCAGACTAGCGGGAGTCTACAATGAGCAGTTCTTC. It encodes CASSPRLAGVYNEQFF.

The chain couples TRBV11-3 to TRBJ2-3; perhaps D is TRBD1 or TRBD2 (6 bases each). The ends were cut back, 5 bases at V and 5 bases at J, with 17 bases in the middle. The CDR3 is 15 residues long. CDR1 and CDR2 from the germline V gene are SGHNT and YENEEA. Here the CDR3 DNA reads TGTGCCAGCAGCGCAAGACTAGGAGGGGGAGATACGCAGTATTTT. Translating it yields CASSARLGGGDTQYF. Drawing the rest from reference TRBV11-3 and TRBJ2-3, the complete variable domain is EAGVVQSPRYKIIEKKQPVAFWCNPISGHNTLYWYLQNLGQGPELLIRYENEEAVDDSQLPKDRFSAERLKGVDSTLKIQPAELGDSAVYLCASSARLGGGDTQYFGPGTRLTVL.

This clone was recorded only once. V is TRBV4-1 and J is TRBJ2-5, with D perhaps being TRBD1 or TRBD2 (5 bases each). The CDR3 consists of 15 residues. V lost 6 bases, J lost 4 bases, and 18 bases lay in between. Germline V CDR1 and CDR2: MGHRA, YSYEKL. CDR3 residues: CASSRTEGSRETQYF. CDR3 nucleotides: TGCGCCAGCAGTAGAACTGAGGGGAGTAGAGAGACCCAGTACTTC.

The genes are TRBV28 and TRBJ2-7, with 10 bases lining up with TRBD1. Germline lookup yields CDR1 MDHEN and CDR2 SYDVKM. This CDR3 is built from 15 residues. With 5 bases clipped from V and 4 bases from J, the junction kept 8 bases outside the gene matches. As DNA, the CDR3 is TGTGCCAGCAGTCCTCAGACAGGGGGCGTTTACGAGCAGTACTTC. It specifies CASSPQTGGVYEQYF.

This clone was seen a few times. The V call is TRBV5-4, the J call TRBJ2-5, with D possibly matching TRBD2 (6 bases). This CDR3 has 14 residues. The V end was cut by 1 base, the J end by 7 bases, with 14 bases between. The germline gives CDR1 SGHNT, CDR2 YYREEE (reference sequence). This CDR3 is CASSLPDGGVTQYF. DNA of the CDR3: TGTGCCAGCAGCTTGCCCGACGGGGGTGTGACCCAGTACTTC.

J is TRBJ2-3 and V is TRBV18; 8 nucleotides match TRBD2. CDR1 KGHSH and CDR2 LQKENI come from the germline V gene. J lost 1 base, V lost 2 bases, and 5 bases had no gene match. This CDR3 comprises 16 residues. As DNA, the CDR3 is TGTGCCAGCTCACCAAGTGTGACTAGCGGCACAGATACGCAGTATTTT. This encodes CASSPSVTSGTDTQYF.

This clone was counted between two and nine times. The chain has TRBV7-2 and TRBJ2-7; D ambiguous. Trimming left V 2 bases short and J 6 bases short, with 8 bases between. In germline, CDR1 is SGHTA, CDR2 FQGNSA. The CDR3 covers 12 residues. The CDR3 here is CASSLSKLEQYF. The CDR3 region has the DNA TGTGCCAGCAGCTTAAGTAAGCTCGAGCAGTACTTC. Based on the CDR3 plus reference TRBV7-2 and TRBJ2-7, the full variable domain is GAGVSQSPSNKVTEKGKDVELRCDPISGHTALYWYRQSLGQGLEFLIYFQGNSAPDKSGLPSDRFSAERTGGSVSTLTIQRTQQEDSAVYLCASSLSKLEQYFGPGTRLTVT.

The rearrangement links TRBV19 to TRBJ2-1; 7 nucleotides match TRBD2. Looked up from germline, CDR1 is LNHDA and CDR2 is SQIVND (reference sequence). The CDR3 is 17 amino acids. After removal of 4 bases from V and 0 bases from J, the junction contained 9 bases not matched to a gene. CDR3 amino acids: CASSRRSGTLSYNEQFF. The CDR3 DNA reads as TGTGCCAGTAGTAGACGGAGCGGGACCCTCTCCTACAATGAGCAGTTCTTC. The complete variable domain, with remaining parts taken from reference TRBV19 and TRBJ2-1, reads DGGITQSPKYLFRKEGQNVTLSCEQNLNHDAMYWYRQDPGQGLRLIYYSQIVNDFQKGDIAEGYSVSREKKESFPLTVTSAQKNPTAFYLCASSRRSGTLSYNEQFFGPGTRLTVL.

This sequence joins TRBV5-1 and TRBJ2-7; 8 bases agree with TRBD1. The germline V gene has CDR1 SGHRS and CDR2 YFSETQ. The CDR3 has 13 amino acids. Trimming took 5 bases from V and 4 from J; bases not matched to a gene: 5. The CDR3 region is CASRRTGNYEQYF. The CDR3 DNA sequence: TGCGCCAGCAGAAGGACAGGGAATTACGAGCAGTACTTC.